The present T cell receptor beta chain was sequenced within a study of blood T cell repertoires in COVID-19. In the study overall: COVID-19 samples collected from the United States, Italy and Spain covered acute and convalescent phases. Sample material is recorded as cDNA or gDNA derived from T cells, B-cell-depleted T cells, or PBMCs.

In the original workflow: Quantification of nucleated cells was approximated via reference gene primer amplification. Generated by immunoSEQ multiplex PCR, the TCRdb table keeps only in-frame clones and is missing some. V and J calls and clone size come straight from that table; D and trimming were deduced from the DNA. The sample has 55,000 to 65,000 clones, about 89% seen once. The sequence derives from a woman between 55 and 75 years old with active COVID-19. Specimen: peripheral blood.

CDR3 coding DNA: TGTGCCAGCTCTCGACAGGGGCTCGCCGTTTCGAACACTGAAGCTTTCTTT. Residues: CASSRQGLAVSNTEAFF. The chain links TRBV18 to TRBJ1-1; 8 positions agree with TRBD1. The CDR3 has 17 residues. CDR1 and CDR2 from the germline V gene are KGHSH and LQKENI. Trimming cost V 6 bases and J 1 base; bases outside gene matches: 13.